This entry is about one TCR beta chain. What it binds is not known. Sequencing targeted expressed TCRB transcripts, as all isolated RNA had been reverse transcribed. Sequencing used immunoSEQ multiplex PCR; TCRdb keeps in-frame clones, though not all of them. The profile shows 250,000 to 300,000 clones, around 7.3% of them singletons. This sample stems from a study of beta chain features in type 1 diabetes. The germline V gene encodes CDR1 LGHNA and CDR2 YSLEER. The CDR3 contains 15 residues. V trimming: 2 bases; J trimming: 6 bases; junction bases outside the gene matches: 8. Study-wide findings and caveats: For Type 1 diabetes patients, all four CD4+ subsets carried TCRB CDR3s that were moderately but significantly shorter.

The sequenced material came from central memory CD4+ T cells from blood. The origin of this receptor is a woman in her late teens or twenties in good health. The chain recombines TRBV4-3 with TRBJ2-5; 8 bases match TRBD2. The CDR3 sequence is CASSQLGASGQTQYF. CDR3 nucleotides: TGCGCCAGCAGCCAACTCGGGGCTAGCGGGCAGACCCAGTACTTC.